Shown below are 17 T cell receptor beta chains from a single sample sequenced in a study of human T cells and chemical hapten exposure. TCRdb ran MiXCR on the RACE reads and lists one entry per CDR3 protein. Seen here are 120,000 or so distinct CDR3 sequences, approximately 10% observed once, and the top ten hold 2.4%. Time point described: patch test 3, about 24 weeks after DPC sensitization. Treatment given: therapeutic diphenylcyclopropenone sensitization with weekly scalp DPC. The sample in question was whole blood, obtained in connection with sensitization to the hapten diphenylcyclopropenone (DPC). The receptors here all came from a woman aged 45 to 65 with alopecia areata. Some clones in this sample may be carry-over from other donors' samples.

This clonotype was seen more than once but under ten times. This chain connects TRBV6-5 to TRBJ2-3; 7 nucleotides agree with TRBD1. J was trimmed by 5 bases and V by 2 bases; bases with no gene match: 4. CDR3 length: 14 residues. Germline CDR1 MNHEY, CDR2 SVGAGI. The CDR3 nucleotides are TGTGCCAGCAGTTACGCACAGGGGTTAGATACGCAGTATTTT. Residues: CASSYAQGLDTQYF.

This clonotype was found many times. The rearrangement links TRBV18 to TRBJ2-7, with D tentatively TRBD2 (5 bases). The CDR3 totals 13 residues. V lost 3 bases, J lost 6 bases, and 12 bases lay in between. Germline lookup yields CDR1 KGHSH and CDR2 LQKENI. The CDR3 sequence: CASSPGDLGEQYF. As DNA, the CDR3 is TGTGCCAGCTCACCCGGGGATCTCGGCGAGCAGTACTTC.

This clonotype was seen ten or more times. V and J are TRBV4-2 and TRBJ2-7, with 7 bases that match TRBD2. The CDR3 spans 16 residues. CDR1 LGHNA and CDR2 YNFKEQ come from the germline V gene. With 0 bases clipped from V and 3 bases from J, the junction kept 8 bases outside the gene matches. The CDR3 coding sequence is TGTGCCAGCAGCCAAGATCTGTCCGGGGGGTACTACGAGCAGTACTTC. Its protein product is CASSQDLSGGYYEQYF.

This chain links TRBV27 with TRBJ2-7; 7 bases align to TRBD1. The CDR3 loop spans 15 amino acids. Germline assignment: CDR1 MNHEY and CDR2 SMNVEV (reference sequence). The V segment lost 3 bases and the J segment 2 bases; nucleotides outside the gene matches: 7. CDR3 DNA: TGTGCCAGCAGTTTCAAAGACAGGGTCACCTACGAGCAGTACTTC. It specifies CASSFKDRVTYEQYF.

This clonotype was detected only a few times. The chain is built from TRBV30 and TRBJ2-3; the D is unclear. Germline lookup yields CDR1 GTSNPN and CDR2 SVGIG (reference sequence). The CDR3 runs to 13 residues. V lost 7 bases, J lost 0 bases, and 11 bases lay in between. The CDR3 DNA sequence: TGTGCCTCCGAAGATCTTAGCACAGATACGCAGTATTTT. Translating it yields CASEDLSTDTQYF.

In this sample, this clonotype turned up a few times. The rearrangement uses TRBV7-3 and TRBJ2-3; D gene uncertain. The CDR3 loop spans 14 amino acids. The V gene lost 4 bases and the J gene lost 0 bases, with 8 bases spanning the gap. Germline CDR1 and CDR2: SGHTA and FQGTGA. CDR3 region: CASSSSFSTDTQYF. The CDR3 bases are TGTGCCAGCAGCTCCTCCTTTAGCACAGATACGCAGTATTTT.

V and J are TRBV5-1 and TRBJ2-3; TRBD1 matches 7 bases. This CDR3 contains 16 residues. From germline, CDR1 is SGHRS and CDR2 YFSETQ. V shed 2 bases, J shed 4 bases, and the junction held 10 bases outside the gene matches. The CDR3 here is CASSFDREGPPDTQYF. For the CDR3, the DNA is TGCGCCAGCAGCTTTGACAGGGAAGGTCCCCCAGATACGCAGTATTTT.

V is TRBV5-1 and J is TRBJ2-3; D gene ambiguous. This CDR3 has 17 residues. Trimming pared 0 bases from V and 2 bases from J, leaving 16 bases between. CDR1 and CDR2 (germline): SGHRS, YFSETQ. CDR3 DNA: TGCGCCAGCAGCTTGGGGCGCAGGCCGCTGCACACAGATACGCAGTATTTT. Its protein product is CASSLGRRPLHTDTQYF.

The CDR3 sequence is CASSVAWDIYNEQFF. The DNA for the CDR3 is TGTGCCAGCAGCGTAGCCTGGGACATTTACAATGAGCAGTTCTTC. The rearrangement links TRBV9 to TRBJ2-1; tentative D call: TRBD1 (6 bases). The ends were cut back, 0 bases at V and 4 bases at J, with 11 bases in the middle. This CDR3 is built from 15 residues. Germline CDR1 is SGDLS and CDR2 is YYNGEE.

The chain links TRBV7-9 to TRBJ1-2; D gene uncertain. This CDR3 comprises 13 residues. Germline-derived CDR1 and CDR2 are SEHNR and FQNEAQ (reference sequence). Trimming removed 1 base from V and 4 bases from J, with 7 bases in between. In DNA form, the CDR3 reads TGTGCCAGCAGCTTAGACGCAGGCTATGGCTACACCTTC. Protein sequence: CASSLDAGYGYTF.

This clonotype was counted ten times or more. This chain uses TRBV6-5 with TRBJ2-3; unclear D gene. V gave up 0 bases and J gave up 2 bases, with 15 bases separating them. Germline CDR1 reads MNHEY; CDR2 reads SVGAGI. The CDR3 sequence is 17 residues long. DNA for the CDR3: TGTGCCAGCAGTTACTCTCTCGCGGAAATCCTCACAGATACGCAGTATTTT. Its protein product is CASSYSLAEILTDTQYF.

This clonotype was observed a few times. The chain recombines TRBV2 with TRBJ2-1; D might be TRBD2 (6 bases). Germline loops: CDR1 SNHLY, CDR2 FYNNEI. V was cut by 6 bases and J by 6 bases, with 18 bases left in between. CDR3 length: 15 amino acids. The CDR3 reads CASSPFPGGRNEQFF. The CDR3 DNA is TGTGCCAGCAGCCCCTTTCCCGGAGGGCGCAATGAGCAGTTCTTC. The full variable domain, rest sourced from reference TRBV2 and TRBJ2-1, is EPEVTQTPSHQVTQMGQEVILRCVPISNHLYFYWYRQILGQKVEFLVSFYNNEISEKSEIFDDQFSVERPDGSNFTLKIRSTKLEDSAMYFCASSPFPGGRNEQFFGPGTRLTVL.

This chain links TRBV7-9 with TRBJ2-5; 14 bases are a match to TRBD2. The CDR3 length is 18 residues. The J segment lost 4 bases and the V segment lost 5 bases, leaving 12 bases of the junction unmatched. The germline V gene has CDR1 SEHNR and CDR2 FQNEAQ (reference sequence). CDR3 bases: TGTGCCAGCAGCACTCGGACTAGCGGGGGGCTCGGGGGAGAGACCCAGTACTTC. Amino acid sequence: CASSTRTSGGLGGETQYF.

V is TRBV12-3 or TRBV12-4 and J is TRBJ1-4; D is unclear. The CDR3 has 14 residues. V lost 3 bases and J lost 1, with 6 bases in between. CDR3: CASSFRETNEKLFF. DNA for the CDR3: TGTGCCAGCAGTTTCAGAGAAACTAATGAAAAACTGTTTTTT.

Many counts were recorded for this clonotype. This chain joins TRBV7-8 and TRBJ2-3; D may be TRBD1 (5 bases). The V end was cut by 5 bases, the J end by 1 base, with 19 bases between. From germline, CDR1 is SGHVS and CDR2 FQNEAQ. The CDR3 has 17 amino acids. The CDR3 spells CASSAGPQGLGTDTQYF. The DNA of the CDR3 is TGTGCCAGCAGCGCTGGCCCTCAGGGCCTTGGCACAGATACGCAGTATTTT.

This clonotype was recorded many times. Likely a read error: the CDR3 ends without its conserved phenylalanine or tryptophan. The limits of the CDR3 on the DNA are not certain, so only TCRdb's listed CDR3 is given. The CDR3 loop reads CASSQDACS. The V gene is TRBV4-3, the J gene TRBJ2-7. The germline V gene encodes CDR1 LGHNA and CDR2 YSLEER. The CDR3 is 9 residues long, counting both termini.

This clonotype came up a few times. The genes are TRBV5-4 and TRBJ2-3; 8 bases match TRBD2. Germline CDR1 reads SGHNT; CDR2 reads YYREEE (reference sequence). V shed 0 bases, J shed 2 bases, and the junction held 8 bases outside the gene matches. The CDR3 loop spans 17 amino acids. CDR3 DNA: TGTGCCAGCAGCTTGGGGCAAGCGGGAGTACTCACAGATACGCAGTATTTT. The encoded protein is CASSLGQAGVLTDTQYF.